This passage covers 4 T cell receptor beta chains from one sample sequenced in a study of blood T cell repertoires in COVID-19. Sequencing used immunoSEQ multiplex PCR; TCRdb keeps in-frame clones, though not all of them. The data show about 150,000 clones, with approximately 84% seen just once and roughly a tenth held by the top ten. The sequencing input was peripheral blood. The receptors originated from a man aged 70-80 years with active or convalescent COVID-19.

The rearrangement joins TRBV27 to TRBJ2-3, with D possibly being TRBD1 (5 bases). The CDR3 totals 15 residues. CDR1 is MNHEY, CDR2 SMNVEV, per germline (reference sequence). The germline V and J ends were trimmed by 6 bases and 0 bases, with 13 bases remaining between them. CDR3: CASRQELSSTDTQYF. The CDR3 DNA is TGTGCCAGCAGACAGGAGCTCTCTAGCACAGATACGCAGTATTTT.

CDR3 sequence reads: CASSDLSNRRDYSNQPQHF. CDR3 in DNA: TGTGCCAGTAGCGACCTCAGTAACAGGAGGGACTATAGCAATCAGCCCCAGCATTTT. The chain is built from TRBV19 and TRBJ1-5; the D gene is possibly TRBD1 (5 bases). The CDR3 length is 19 residues. The germline V and J ends were trimmed by 6 bases and 0 bases, with 24 bases remaining between them. Germline lookup yields CDR1 LNHDA and CDR2 SQIVND (reference sequence).

The chain joins TRBV24-1 to TRBJ2-1, with TRBD2 identical over 11 bases. With V trimmed by 3 bases and J by 4 bases, 10 bases remained unmatched. The CDR3 runs to 18 residues. The germline V gene has CDR1 KGHDR and CDR2 SFDVKD. In DNA form, the CDR3 reads TGTGCCACCAGTGATCCCAAAGTTAGCGGGGGGGGGTACAATGAGCAGTTCTTC. Translated: CATSDPKVSGGGYNEQFF.

The J gene is TRBJ1-1, the V gene TRBV19; the match to TRBD1 covers 10 bases. Losses at the gene ends were 8 bases for V and 5 bases for J; bases not matched to a gene: 8. The CDR3 consists of 14 residues. Germline lookup yields CDR1 LNHDA and CDR2 SQIVND (reference sequence). In DNA form, the CDR3 reads TGTGCCAGTCTCCGGGACAGGGGATTAACTGAAGCTTTCTTT. It encodes CASLRDRGLTEAFF.